This T cell receptor beta chain was identified during a study of T cell responses to AZD1222 COVID-19 vaccine. About the research overall: Second-dose recipients at about 4 or about 12 weeks were treated as one pooled group.

This clone was seen a few times. Produced via immunoSEQ multiplex PCR; TCRdb's table is partial and in-frame only. The table lists more than 100,000 clones, roughly 84% of them singletons. CDR1 MNHNS and CDR2 SASEGT come from the germline V gene. This CDR3 spans 16 amino acids. The ends lost 4 bases at V and 8 bases at J; junction bases unmatched: 11. The sequence was obtained from an adult in good health. Material: peripheral blood, obtained on day 0 of AZD1222 vaccination. This chain joins TRBV6-1 and TRBJ1-6; 7 bases match TRBD1. The CDR3 protein is CASSADSPGQYSPLHF. The CDR3 DNA reads as TGTGCCAGCAGTGCCGATTCGCCGGGACAGTATTCACCCCTCCACTTT.